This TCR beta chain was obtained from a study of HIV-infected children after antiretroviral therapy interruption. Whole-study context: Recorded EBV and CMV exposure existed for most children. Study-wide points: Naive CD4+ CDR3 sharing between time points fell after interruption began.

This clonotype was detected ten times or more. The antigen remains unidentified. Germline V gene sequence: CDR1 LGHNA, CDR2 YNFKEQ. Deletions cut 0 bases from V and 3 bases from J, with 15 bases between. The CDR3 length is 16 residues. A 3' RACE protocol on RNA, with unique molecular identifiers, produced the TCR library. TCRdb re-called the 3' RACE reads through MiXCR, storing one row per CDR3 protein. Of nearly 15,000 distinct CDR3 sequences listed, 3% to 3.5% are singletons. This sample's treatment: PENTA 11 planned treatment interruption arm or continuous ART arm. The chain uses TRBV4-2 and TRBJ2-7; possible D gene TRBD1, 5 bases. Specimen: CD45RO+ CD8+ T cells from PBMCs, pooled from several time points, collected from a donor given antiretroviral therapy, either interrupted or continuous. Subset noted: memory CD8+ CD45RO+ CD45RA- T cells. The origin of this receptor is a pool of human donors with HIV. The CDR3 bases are TGTGCCAGCAGCCAAGATGGGGCGAGTTATAACTACGAGCAGTACTTC. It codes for CASSQDGASYNYEQYF.